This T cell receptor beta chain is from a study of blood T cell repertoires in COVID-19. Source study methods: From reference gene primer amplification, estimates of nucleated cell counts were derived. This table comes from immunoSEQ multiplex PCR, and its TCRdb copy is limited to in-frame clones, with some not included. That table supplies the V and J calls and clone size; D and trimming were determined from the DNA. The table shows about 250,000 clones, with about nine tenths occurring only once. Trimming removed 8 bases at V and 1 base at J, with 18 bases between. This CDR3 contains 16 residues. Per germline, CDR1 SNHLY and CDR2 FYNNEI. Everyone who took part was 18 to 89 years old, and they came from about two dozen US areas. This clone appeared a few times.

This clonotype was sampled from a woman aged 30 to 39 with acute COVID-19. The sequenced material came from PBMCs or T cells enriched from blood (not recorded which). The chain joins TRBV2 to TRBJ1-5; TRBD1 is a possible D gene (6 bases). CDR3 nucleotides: TGTGCCAGCGGAAATCCGGGACAAGAAAGCAATCAGCCCCAGCATTTT. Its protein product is CASGNPGQESNQPQHF. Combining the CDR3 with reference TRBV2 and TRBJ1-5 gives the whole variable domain EPEVTQTPSHQVTQMGQEVILRCVPISNHLYFYWYRQILGQKVEFLVSFYNNEISEKSEIFDDQFSVERPDGSNFTLKIRSTKLEDSAMYFCASGNPGQESNQPQHFGDGTRLSIL.